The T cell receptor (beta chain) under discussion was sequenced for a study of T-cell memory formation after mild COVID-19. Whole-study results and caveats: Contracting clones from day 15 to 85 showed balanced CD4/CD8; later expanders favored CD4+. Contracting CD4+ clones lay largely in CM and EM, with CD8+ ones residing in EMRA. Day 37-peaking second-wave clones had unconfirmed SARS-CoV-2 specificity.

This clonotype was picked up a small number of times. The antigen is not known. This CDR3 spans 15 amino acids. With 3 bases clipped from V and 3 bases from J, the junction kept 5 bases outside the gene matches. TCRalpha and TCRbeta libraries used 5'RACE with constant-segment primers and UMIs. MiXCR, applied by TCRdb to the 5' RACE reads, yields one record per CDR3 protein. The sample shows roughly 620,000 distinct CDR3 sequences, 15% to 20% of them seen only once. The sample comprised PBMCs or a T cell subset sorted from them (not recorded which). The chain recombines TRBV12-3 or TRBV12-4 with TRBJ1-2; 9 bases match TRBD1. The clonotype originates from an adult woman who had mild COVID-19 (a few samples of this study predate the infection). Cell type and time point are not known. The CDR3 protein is CASSFGQGSDYGYTF. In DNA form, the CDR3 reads TGTGCCAGCAGTTTCGGACAGGGGTCCGACTATGGCTACACCTTC.